A single sample is the source of the 17 T cell receptor beta chains below, sequenced in a study of T cells expressing NK-cell markers. TCRdb re-called the 5' RACE reads; one entry per CDR3 protein, DNA not given. The listing contains fewer than 550,000 distinct CDR3 sequences. The sample taken for sequencing was blood T cells: a sorted CD56 or NKG2C T cell subset, CD4+ or CD8+ T cells, or bulk PBMC T cells (not recorded which). All receptors derive from a woman between 50 and 59 years old in good health.

The chain is built from TRBV20-1 and TRBJ1-3; TCRdb's D gene call, TRBD1, goes unchecked for lack of DNA. Germline CDR1 DFQATT, CDR2 SNEGSKA (reference sequence). This CDR3 contains 14 residues. The CDR3 protein is CSAEQGAEGNTIYF.

This chain connects TRBV7-9 to TRBJ2-3; TCRdb lists TRBD2, though no DNA is available to test this call. This CDR3 is built from 13 residues. Per germline, CDR1 SEHNR and CDR2 FQNEAQ (reference sequence). CDR3 loop: CAIGTSGSDTQYF.

The rearrangement uses TRBV5-1 and TRBJ1-1; TCRdb's assignment of TRBD1 cannot be checked, as there is no DNA. CDR1 is SGHRS and CDR2 is YFSETQ in the germline V gene. This CDR3 comprises 15 residues. This chain's CDR3 is CASSPGGAGSSEAFF. The full variable domain, its missing parts supplied by reference TRBV5-1 and TRBJ1-1, is KAGVTQTPRYLIKTRGQQVTLSCSPISGHRSVSWYQQTPGQGLQFLFEYFSETQRNKGNFPGRFSGRQFSNSRSEMNVSTLELGDSALYLCASSPGGAGSSEAFFGQGTRLTVV.

This CDR3 reads CASSQDSTSGTGGYEQYF. This chain links TRBV4-1 with TRBJ2-7; without DNA, the TCRdb call of TRBD1 cannot be checked. Germline loops: CDR1 MGHRA, CDR2 YSYEKL. The CDR3 is 18 residues long.

The chain combines TRBV20-1 with TRBJ2-1; TCRdb selects TRBD2, and the lack of DNA leaves this call unchecked. From germline, CDR1 is DFQATT and CDR2 SNEGSKA (reference sequence). The CDR3 extends over 18 amino acids. The chain's CDR3 is CSARDHWAGGGVHVEQFF.

The chain links TRBV5-1 to TRBJ2-1; TCRdb names TRBD2, which stays unverified in the absence of DNA. The CDR3 sequence is 15 residues long. Germline V CDR1 and CDR2: SGHRS, YFSETQ. The CDR3 loop reads CASSLIVGGGGEQFF.

The chain joins TRBV4-2 to TRBJ2-1; TCRdb gives TRBD1 as the D gene, but with no DNA this cannot be confirmed. Germline V gene sequence: CDR1 LGHNA, CDR2 YNFKEQ. This CDR3 is built from 14 residues. The chain's CDR3 is CASSPGQAYNEQFF.

The CDR3 is CASSFSRQVADTQYF. This chain connects TRBV6-6 to TRBJ2-3. Germline V gives CDR1 MNHNY, CDR2 SVGAGI (reference sequence). The CDR3 has 15 amino acids.

The chain couples TRBV5-1 to TRBJ2-1; the TCRdb call, TRBD2, lacks DNA for checking. In germline, CDR1 is SGHRS, CDR2 YFSETQ. The CDR3 runs 14 residues. The CDR3 sequence is CASSLEAAGERGFF.

V and J are TRBV5-1 and TRBJ1-3. The CDR3 length is 15 residues. Germline V gene lookup returns CDR1 SGHRS and CDR2 YFSETQ. The CDR3 is CASSLAMNSGNTIYF.

The chain is built from TRBV3-1 and TRBJ2-7. Germline lookup yields CDR1 LGHDT and CDR2 YNNKEL (reference sequence). The CDR3 covers 15 residues. The CDR3 reads CASSQDLWQTYEQYF.

The V and J genes are TRBV2 and TRBJ2-3; TCRdb calls TRBD2, which cannot be checked without DNA. Germline V gene lookup returns CDR1 SNHLY and CDR2 FYNNEI. The CDR3 is 14 amino acids. CDR3: CLSTTSGSTDTQYF.

J is TRBJ1-5 and V is TRBV6-1; no DNA is available, so the TRBD1 call from TCRdb remains unchecked. Per the germline V gene, CDR1 is MNHNS and CDR2 is SASEGT. This CDR3 contains 15 residues. The CDR3 here is CASSLSQGSGQPQHF.

The chain has TRBV20-1 and TRBJ1-1; TCRdb outputs TRBD1, but without DNA this stays unchecked. The germline V gene encodes CDR1 DFQATT and CDR2 SNEGSKA (reference sequence). The CDR3 is 14 residues long. This CDR3 is CSAEKGTGDTEAFF.

The chain is built from TRBV12-5 and TRBJ2-2; TCRdb's D call of TRBD2 is untestable without DNA. Germline values: CDR1 LGHNT, CDR2 FRNRAP. CDR3 length: 14 residues. CDR3 sequence: CASGFGGVVGELFF.

J is TRBJ2-5 and V is TRBV30; TCRdb's D gene call, TRBD1, goes unchecked for lack of DNA. The CDR3 runs to 15 residues. Germline CDR1 reads GTSNPN; CDR2 reads SVGIG (reference sequence). This chain's CDR3 is CAWSGNVSRQGTQYF.

The chain carries TRBV7-8 and TRBJ1-2; lacking DNA, the TRBD1 call made by TCRdb goes unchecked. Germline V CDR1 and CDR2: SGHVS, FQNEAQ. The CDR3 runs to 13 residues. The CDR3 sequence is CASSPIGQGAETF.